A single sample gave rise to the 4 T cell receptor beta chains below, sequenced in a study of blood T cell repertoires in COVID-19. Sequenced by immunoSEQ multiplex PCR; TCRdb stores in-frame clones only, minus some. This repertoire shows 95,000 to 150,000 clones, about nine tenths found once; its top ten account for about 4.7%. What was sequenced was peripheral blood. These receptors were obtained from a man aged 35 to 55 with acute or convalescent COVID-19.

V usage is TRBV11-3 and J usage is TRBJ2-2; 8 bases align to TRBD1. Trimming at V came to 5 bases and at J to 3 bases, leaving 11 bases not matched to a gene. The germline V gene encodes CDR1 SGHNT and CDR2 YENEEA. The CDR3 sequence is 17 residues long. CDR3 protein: CASSPRQDRVDTGELFF. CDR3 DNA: TGTGCCAGCAGCCCGAGACAGGACAGGGTGGACACCGGGGAGCTGTTTTTT.

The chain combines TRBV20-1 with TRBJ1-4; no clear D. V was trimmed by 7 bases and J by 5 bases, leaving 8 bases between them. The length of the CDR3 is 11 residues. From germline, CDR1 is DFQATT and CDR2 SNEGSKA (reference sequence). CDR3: CSVRENEKLFF. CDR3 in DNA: TGCAGTGTCCGCGAAAATGAAAAACTGTTTTTT.

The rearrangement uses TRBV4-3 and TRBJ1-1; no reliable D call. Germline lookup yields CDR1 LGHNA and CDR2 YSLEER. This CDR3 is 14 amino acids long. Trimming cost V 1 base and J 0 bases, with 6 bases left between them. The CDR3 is CASSQGQMNTEAFF. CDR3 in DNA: TGCGCCAGCAGCCAAGGGCAGATGAACACTGAAGCTTTCTTT.

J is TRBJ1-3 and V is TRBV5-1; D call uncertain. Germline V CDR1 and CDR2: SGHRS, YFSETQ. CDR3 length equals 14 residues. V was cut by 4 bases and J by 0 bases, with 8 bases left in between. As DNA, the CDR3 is TGCGCCAGCAGCCAGGCCAGCTCTGGAAACACCATATATTTT. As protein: CASSQASSGNTIYF.